This TCR beta chain was recorded in a study of blood T cell repertoires in COVID-19. Overall study context: Specimens from acute and convalescent COVID-19 originated in the United States, Italy and Spain. T cells, B-cell-depleted T cells, or PBMCs provided the cDNA or gDNA that served as material.

Authors' methods: Researchers report that nucleated cell counts were estimated from reference gene primer amplification. Generated by immunoSEQ multiplex PCR, the TCRdb table keeps only in-frame clones and is missing some. Clone size and V and J calls were adopted from that table, with D and trimming inferred from the DNA. The data show 150,000 to 200,000 clones, more than 75% seen once. A Seattle source enrolled patients during active infection and followed them longitudinally. The V end was cut by 0 bases, the J end by 10 bases, with 11 bases between. This CDR3 region has 14 residues. Germline values: CDR1 SGHNT, CDR2 YYREEE (reference sequence). As for this clone: This same CDR3 is encoded by further DNA sequences in the sample.

The V and J genes are TRBV5-4 and TRBJ1-6; D might be TRBD1 (6 bases). The clonotype was recovered from a woman aged 70-85 years with COVID-19, enrolled during active disease. Sequenced material: peripheral blood. CDR3: CASSLEQGRSPLHF. DNA for the CDR3: TGTGCCAGCAGCTTGGAACAGGGCAGATCACCCCTCCACTTT.